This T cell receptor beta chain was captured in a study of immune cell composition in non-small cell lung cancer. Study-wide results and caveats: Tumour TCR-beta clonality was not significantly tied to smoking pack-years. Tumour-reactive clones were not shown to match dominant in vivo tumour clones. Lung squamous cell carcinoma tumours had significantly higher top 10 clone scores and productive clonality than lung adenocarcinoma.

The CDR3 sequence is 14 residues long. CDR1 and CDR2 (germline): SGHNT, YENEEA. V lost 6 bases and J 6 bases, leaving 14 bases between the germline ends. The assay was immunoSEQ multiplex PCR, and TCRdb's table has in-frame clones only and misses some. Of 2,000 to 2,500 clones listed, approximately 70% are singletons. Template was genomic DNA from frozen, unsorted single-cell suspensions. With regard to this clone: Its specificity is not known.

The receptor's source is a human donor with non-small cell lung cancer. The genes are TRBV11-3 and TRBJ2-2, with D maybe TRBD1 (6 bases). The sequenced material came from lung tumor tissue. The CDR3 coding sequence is TGTGCCAGCAGTATGGGGGCTATATCCGGGGAGCTGTTTTTT. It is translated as CASSMGAISGELFF.